This TCR beta chain was found in a study of graft-versus-host responses after intestinal transplantation. Study summary: Multivisceral, liver-intestinal, or isolated intestinal transplants were performed in recipients. Uniformly, recipients were administered anti-thymocyte globulin induction with subsequent tacrolimus and steroids for three to four years. Findings of the study overall: Allografts from individuals with graft-donor T cell macrochimerism displayed high graft-versus-host to host-versus-graft clonal ratios. Recipient marrow held GvH clones, some first seen in ileum or blood.

This clone was counted only a few times. The target antigen is unknown. Repertoires were generated with immunoSEQ multiplex PCR, while TCRdb's copy carries only in-frame clones and drops some. The repertoire includes 95,000 to 110,000 clones, more than 85% of them detected once, and more than 0.95% sits in the top ten. The sequence was obtained from a human donor who received an intestinal transplant. The sequenced sample was unstimulated CD8+ T cells sorted from spleen or lymph node cells, obtained before intestinal transplant.

The CDR3 spells CASSYSGASGVTPQYF. The CDR3 nucleotides are TGTGCCAGCAGTTACTCAGGGGCTAGCGGGGTAACCCCGCAGTATTTT. The rearrangement joins TRBV6-5 to TRBJ2-3, with 9 nucleotides matching TRBD2. Trimming cost V 0 bases and J 10 bases; bases outside gene matches: 11. Germline lookup yields CDR1 MNHEY and CDR2 SVGAGI. CDR3 length: 16 residues.